A selection of T cell receptor beta chains follows, all from one sample in a study of preoperative IRX-2 immunotherapy in early breast cancer. Sequencing used immunoSEQ multiplex PCR; TCRdb keeps in-frame clones, though not all of them. The sample records approximately 100,000 clones, just over 85% being singletons. Sequencing used tumor tissue, obtained after IRX-2 immunotherapy. These TCRs come from a human donor with breast cancer. Each CDR3 is given with its conserved first and last residue. The D gene is left open where the match is weak. Rows may omit the clone size; those that give it use once, few, many or a size class.

v_gene	d_gene	abundance	j_gene	CDR3aa	CDR3nt
TRBV19	NA	once	TRBJ2-1	CASRDGWGPDEQFF	TGTGCCAGTAGGGATGGATGGGGGCCGGATGAGCAGTTCTTC
TRBV15	NA	NA	TRBJ2-1	CATSSRFPYNEQFF	TGTGCCACCAGTAGCCGGTTTCCCTACAATGAGCAGTTCTTC
TRBV28	NA	NA	TRBJ1-4	CASSGYRETNEKLFF	TGTGCCAGCAGTGGATACAGGGAGACTAATGAAAAACTGTTTTTT
TRBV19	TRBD2	NA	TRBJ2-3	CASSGLTSGRDTQYF	TGTGCCAGTAGTGGATTGACTAGCGGGAGAGATACGCAGTATTTT
TRBV11-3	TRBD2	NA	TRBJ2-5	CANSFSRTSGNQETQYF	TGTGCCAACAGCTTCTCTCGGACTAGCGGGAATCAAGAGACCCAGTACTTC
TRBV10-1	NA	NA	TRBJ1-1	CASSESRRMNTEAFF	TGCGCCAGCAGTGAGTCTCGACGGATGAACACTGAAGCTTTCTTT
TRBV18	NA	NA	TRBJ1-2	CASSPGTSRGYTF	TGTGCCAGCTCACCGGGGACTTCAAGGGGCTACACCTTC
TRBV5-1	NA	NA	TRBJ1-1	CASSLVPLRTEAFF	TGCGCCAGCAGCTTGGTACCCCTGAGGACTGAAGCTTTCTTT
TRBV7-8	NA	few	TRBJ2-2	CASSSVGHPGELFF	TGTGCCAGCAGCTCGGTAGGACACCCCGGGGAGCTGTTTTTT
TRBV28	TRBD1	NA	TRBJ1-3	CVSRSAGTVINTIYF	TGTGTCAGTCGTTCCGCCGGGACAGTTATAAACACCATATATTTT
TRBV19	TRBD2	NA	TRBJ2-3	CASSKSGRASPTDTQYF	TGTGCCAGTAGTAAAAGCGGGAGGGCCTCACCGACAGATACGCAGTATTTT
TRBV28	NA	few	TRBJ2-2	CASRNTNTGELFF	TGTGCCAGCAGGAATACGAACACCGGGGAGCTGTTTTTT
TRBV28	TRBD1	few	TRBJ1-2	CASTLQGPYYGYTF	TGTGCCAGCACCTTACAGGGGCCCTACTATGGCTACACCTTC
TRBV18	NA	NA	TRBJ1-5	CASSPPPGVGQPQHF	TGTGCCAGCTCACCACCCCCAGGGGTCGGCCAGCCCCAGCATTTT
TRBV6-8	NA	NA	TRBJ1-5	CASNPSQANQPQHF	TGTGCCAGCAACCCTAGCCAAGCGAATCAGCCCCAGCATTTT
TRBV6-8	TRBD1	NA	TRBJ2-5	CASSQPGQEETQYF	TGTGCCAGCAGTCAGCCGGGACAGGAAGAGACCCAGTACTTC
TRBV29-1	NA	few	TRBJ2-3	CSVEEFTTTDTQYF	TGCAGCGTTGAAGAATTCACGACCACAGATACGCAGTATTTT
TRBV7-7	NA	NA	TRBJ1-6	CASSLQGSGSPLHF	TGTGCCAGCAGCTTGCAGGGCTCGGGTTCACCCCTCCACTTT
TRBV30	NA	NA	TRBJ2-7	CAWTPVSGSYEQYF	TGTGCCTGGACACCGGTCTCGGGGAGCTACGAGCAGTACTTC
TRBV11-3	TRBD2	NA	TRBJ2-1	CASRTWREDYNEQFF	TGTGCCAGCAGGACGTGGCGGGAGGACTACAATGAGCAGTTCTTC
TRBV5-1	NA	NA	TRBJ1-1	CASSLAWTRADLAFF	TGCGCCAGCAGCTTGGCTTGGACAAGGGCCGACTTGGCTTTCTTT
TRBV6-8	TRBD1	NA	TRBJ1-1	CASSRDRVNTEAFF	TGTGCCAGCAGCCGTGACAGGGTGAACACTGAAGCTTTCTTT
TRBV19	NA	NA	TRBJ1-5	CASSIERGNSNQPQHF	TGTGCCAGTAGTATAGAACGGGGAAATAGCAATCAGCCCCAGCATTTT
TRBV30	NA	NA	TRBJ1-2	CAWSASTLGYTF	TGTGCCTGGAGTGCTTCAACACTTGGCTACACCTTC
TRBV6-8	NA	NA	TRBJ1-4	CASSDFEGVGEKLFF	TGTGCCAGCAGTGATTTCGAGGGGGTAGGAGAAAAACTGTTTTTT
TRBV11-3	TRBD1	few	TRBJ1-2	CASSLPGGANYGYTF	TGTGCCAGCAGCTTACCAGGGGGCGCCAACTATGGCTACACCTTC
TRBV12-5	TRBD1	NA	TRBJ2-3	CASRSGQGPDTQYF	TGTGCTAGTAGGTCGGGACAGGGACCAGATACGCAGTATTTT
TRBV28	NA	NA	TRBJ2-7	CASSKPLIYEQYF	TGTGCCAGCAGTAAACCCTTGATCTACGAGCAGTACTTC
TRBV5-1	NA	NA	TRBJ1-6	CASSLRVPDSPLHF	TGCGCCAGCAGCTTGCGGGTGCCCGATTCACCCCTCCACTTT
TRBV11-3	NA	few	TRBJ2-5	CASSADRKTSGETQYF	TGTGCCAGCAGCGCAGACAGGAAGACCTCCGGGGAGACCCAGTACTTC
TRBV6-7	NA	NA	TRBJ2-1	CASSEQGDFYNEQFF	TGTGCCAGCAGTGAACAGGGAGATTTCTACAATGAGCAGTTCTTC
TRBV4-1	TRBD2	NA	TRBJ2-7	CASSPGGGRSYEQYF	TGCGCCAGCAGCCCGGGAGGGGGACGCTCCTACGAGCAGTACTTC
TRBV19	NA	NA	TRBJ2-5	CASSMFGGPETQYF	TGTGCCAGTAGTATGTTCGGGGGGCCAGAGACCCAGTACTTC
TRBV6-8	TRBD2	NA	TRBJ2-7	CASRGTSAYEQYF	TGTGCCAGCAGGGGGACTAGTGCCTACGAGCAGTACTTC